This T cell receptor beta chain was observed in a study of T cell changes during pregnancy in multiple sclerosis. Clones were sequenced by immunoSEQ multiplex PCR, and TCRdb holds only the in-frame ones, with some missing. The table shows about 15,000 clones, with around 95% occurring only once. Germline assignment: CDR1 WNHNN and CDR2 SYGVQD (reference sequence). The CDR3 is made up of 13 amino acids. The V and J ends lost 4 bases and 7 bases respectively, with 10 bases between them. Sequencing was performed on peripheral blood, taken in the third trimester of pregnancy. This TCR came from a female donor with multiple sclerosis, enrolled in a pregnancy study. The genes are TRBV10-1 and TRBJ1-4, with D perhaps matching TRBD1 (5 bases). CDR3 sequence reads: CASSAQGGEKLFF. As DNA, the CDR3 is TGCGCCAGCAGTGCCCAGGGAGGTGAAAAACTGTTTTTT.